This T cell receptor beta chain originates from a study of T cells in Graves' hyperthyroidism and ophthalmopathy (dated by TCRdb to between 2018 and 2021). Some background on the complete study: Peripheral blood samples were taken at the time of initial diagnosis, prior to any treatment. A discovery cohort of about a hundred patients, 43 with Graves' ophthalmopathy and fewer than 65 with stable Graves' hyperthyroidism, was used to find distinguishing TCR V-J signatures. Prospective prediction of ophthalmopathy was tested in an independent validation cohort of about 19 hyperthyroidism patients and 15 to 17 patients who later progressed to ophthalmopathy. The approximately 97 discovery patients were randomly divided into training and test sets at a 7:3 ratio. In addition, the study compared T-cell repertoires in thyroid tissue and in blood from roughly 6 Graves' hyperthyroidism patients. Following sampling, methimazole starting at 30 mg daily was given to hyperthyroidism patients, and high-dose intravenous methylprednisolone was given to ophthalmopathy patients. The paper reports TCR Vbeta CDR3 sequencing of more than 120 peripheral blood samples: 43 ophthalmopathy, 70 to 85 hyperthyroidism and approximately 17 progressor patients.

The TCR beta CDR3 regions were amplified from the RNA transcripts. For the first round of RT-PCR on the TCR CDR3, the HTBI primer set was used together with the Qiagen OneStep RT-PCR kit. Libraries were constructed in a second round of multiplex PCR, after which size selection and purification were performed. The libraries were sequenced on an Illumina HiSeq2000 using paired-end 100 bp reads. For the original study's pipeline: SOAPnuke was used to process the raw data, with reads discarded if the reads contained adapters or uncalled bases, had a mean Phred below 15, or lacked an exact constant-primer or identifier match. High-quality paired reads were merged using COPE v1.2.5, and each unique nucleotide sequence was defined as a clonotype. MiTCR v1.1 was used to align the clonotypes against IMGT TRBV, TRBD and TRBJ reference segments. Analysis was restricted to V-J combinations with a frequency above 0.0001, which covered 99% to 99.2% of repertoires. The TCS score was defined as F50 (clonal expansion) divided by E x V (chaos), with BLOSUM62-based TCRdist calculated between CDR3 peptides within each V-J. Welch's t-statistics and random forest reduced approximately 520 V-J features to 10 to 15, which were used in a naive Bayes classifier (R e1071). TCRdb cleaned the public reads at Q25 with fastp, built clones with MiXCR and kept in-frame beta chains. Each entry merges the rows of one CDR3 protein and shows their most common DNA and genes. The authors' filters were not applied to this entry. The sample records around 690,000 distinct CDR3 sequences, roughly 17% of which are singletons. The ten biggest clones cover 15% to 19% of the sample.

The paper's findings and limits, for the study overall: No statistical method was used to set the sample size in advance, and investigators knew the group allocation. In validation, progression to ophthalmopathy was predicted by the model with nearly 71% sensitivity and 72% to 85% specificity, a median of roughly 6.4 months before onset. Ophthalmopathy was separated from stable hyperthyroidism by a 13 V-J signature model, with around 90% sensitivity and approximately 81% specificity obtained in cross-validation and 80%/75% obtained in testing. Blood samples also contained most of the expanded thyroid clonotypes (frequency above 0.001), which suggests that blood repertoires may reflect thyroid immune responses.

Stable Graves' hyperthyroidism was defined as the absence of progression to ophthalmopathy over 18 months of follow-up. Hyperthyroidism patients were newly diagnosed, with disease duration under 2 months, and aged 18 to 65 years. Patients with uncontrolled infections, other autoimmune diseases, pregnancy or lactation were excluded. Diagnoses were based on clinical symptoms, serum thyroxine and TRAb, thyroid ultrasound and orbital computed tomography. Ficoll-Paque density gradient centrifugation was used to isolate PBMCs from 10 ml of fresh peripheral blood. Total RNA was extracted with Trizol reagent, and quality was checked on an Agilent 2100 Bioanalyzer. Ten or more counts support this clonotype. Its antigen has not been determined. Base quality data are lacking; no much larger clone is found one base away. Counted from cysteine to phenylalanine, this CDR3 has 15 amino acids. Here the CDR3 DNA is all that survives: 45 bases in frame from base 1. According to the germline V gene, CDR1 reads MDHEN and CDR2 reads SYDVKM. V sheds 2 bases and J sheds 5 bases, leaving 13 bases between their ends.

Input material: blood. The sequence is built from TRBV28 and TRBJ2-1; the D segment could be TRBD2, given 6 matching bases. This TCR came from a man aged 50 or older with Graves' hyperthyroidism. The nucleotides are TGTGCCAGCAGTTTAAGCGGGCGGGTTAACAATGAGCAGTTCTTC. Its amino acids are CASSLSGRVNNEQFF.